A single sample gave rise to the 8 T cell receptor beta chains below, sequenced in a study of T-cell memory formation after mild COVID-19. TCRdb fed the 5' RACE reads into MiXCR, producing one record per CDR3 protein. The data contain fewer than 650,000 distinct CDR3 sequences, roughly 21% of them singletons. Sequencing was carried out using PBMCs or a T cell subset sorted from them (not recorded which). The receptors were gathered from an adult woman who had mild COVID-19 (a few samples of this study predate the infection). Cell type and time point are not known.

The gene calls are TRBV9 and TRBJ2-1; D tentatively reads TRBD1 or TRBD2 (5 bases each). In germline, CDR1 is SGDLS, CDR2 YYNGEE. The CDR3 is made up of 16 amino acids. V was shortened by 3 bases and J by 4 bases, with 17 bases between the two germline ends. The CDR3 reads CASSAGQDLRYNEQFF. In DNA, the CDR3 is TGTGCCAGCAGCGCGGGGCAGGACTTAAGGTACAATGAGCAGTTCTTC.

This clonotype was detected many times. The chain recombines TRBV4-1 with TRBJ1-3, with a tentative D call TRBD1 (5 bases). From germline, CDR1 is MGHRA and CDR2 YSYEKL. There are 19 residues in the CDR3. V was clipped by 3 bases and J by 3 bases, with 24 bases between them. The chain's CDR3 is CASSQDAGSRRLGGNTIYF. The DNA for the CDR3 is TGCGCCAGCAGCCAGGATGCAGGGAGTCGGAGGCTTGGTGGAAACACCATATATTTT.

The chain recombines TRBV7-9 with TRBJ1-2, with D unclear. CDR1 SEHNR and CDR2 FQNEAQ come from the germline V gene (reference sequence). V gave up 1 base and J gave up 4 bases, with 10 bases separating them. The CDR3 contains 14 residues. CDR3 DNA sequence: TGTGCCAGCAGCTTAGTAGCCGGGATCTATGGCTACACCTTC. This gives the protein CASSLVAGIYGYTF. Supplemented by reference TRBV7-9 and TRBJ1-2, the full variable domain reads DTGVSQNPRHKITKRGQNVTFRCDPISEHNRLYWYRQTLGQGPEFLTYFQNEAQLEKSRLLSDRFSAERPKGSFSTLEIQRTEQGDSAMYLCASSLVAGIYGYTFGSGTRLTVV.

This clonotype was seen only a few times. The V call is TRBV20-1, the J call TRBJ1-2, with a weak D call TRBD1 (5 bases). The V gene's germline CDR1 is DFQATT and CDR2 SNEGSKA (reference sequence). V was trimmed by 2 bases and J by 2 bases, leaving 15 bases between them. This CDR3 comprises 15 residues. CDR3 coding DNA: TGCAGTGCTAGATCTACTCAGGGAGCCAACTATGGCTACACCTTC. Translation: CSARSTQGANYGYTF.

The chain recombines TRBV11-3 with TRBJ1-1; D is unclear. CDR1 and CDR2 from the germline V gene are SGHNT and YENEEA. The V gene lost 7 bases and the J gene lost 5 bases, with 8 bases spanning the gap. This CDR3 comprises 11 residues. CDR3 loop: CASMEVTEAFF. The DNA of the CDR3 is TGTGCCAGCATGGAGGTAACTGAAGCTTTCTTT.

Only a few counts were recorded for this clonotype. In nucleotides, the CDR3 is TGTGCCAGTAATCCCGGGTGGGGGGGCAATCAGCCCCAGCATTTT. Translated: CASNPGWGGNQPQHF. The gene calls are TRBV19 and TRBJ1-5; possible D gene TRBD1, 5 bases. The CDR3 length is 15 residues. Looked up from germline, CDR1 is LNHDA and CDR2 is SQIVND (reference sequence). Trimming stripped 7 bases from V and 2 bases from J, with 15 bases between.

This clonotype was counted ten times or more. The rearrangement joins TRBV27 to TRBJ2-1; 13 nucleotides match TRBD2. The CDR3 sequence is 18 residues long. J gave up 3 bases and V 4 bases, and 9 bases lay outside the gene matches. Germline CDR1 reads MNHEY; CDR2 reads SMNVEV (reference sequence). DNA for the CDR3: TGTGCCAGCAGTTGGACTAGCGGGAGCCTTCTTCTCTACAATGAGCAGTTCTTC. It is translated as CASSWTSGSLLLYNEQFF.

This chain links TRBV12-3 or TRBV12-4 with TRBJ1-2, with D perhaps TRBD1 (6 bases). Trimming removed 6 bases from V and 2 bases from J, with 16 bases in between. CDR3 length: 15 residues. For the CDR3, the DNA is TGTGCCAGCAGCCTCGGGGAGGGGGGCAACTATGGCTACACCTTC. Its translation is CASSLGEGGNYGYTF.